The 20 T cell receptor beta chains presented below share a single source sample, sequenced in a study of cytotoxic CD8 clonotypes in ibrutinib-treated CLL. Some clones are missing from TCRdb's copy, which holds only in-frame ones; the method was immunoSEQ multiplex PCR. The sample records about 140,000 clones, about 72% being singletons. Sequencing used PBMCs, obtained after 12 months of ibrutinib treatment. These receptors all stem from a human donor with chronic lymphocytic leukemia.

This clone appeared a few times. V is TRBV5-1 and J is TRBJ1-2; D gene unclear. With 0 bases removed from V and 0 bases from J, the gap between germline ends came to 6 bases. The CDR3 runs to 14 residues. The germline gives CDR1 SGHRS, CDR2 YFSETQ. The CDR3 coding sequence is TGCGCCAGCAGCTTGGCACAGACTAACTATGGCTACACCTTC. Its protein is CASSLAQTNYGYTF.

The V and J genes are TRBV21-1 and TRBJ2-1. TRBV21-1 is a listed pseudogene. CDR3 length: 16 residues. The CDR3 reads CASSKGCGQTDNEQFF. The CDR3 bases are TGTGCCAGCAGCAAAGGGTGCGGGCAGACAGACAATGAGCAGTTCTTC.

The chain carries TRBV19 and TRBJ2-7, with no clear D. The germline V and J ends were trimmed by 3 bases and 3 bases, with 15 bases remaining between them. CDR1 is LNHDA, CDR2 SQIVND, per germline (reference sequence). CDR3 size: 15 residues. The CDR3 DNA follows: TGTGCCAGTAGTATCAATTTGGTCGCAGACTACGAGCAGTACTTC. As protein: CASSINLVADYEQYF.

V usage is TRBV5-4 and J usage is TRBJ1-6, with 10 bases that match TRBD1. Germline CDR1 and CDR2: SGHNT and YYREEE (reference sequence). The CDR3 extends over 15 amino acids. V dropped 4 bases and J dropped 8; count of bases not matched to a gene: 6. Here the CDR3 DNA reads TGTGCCAGCAGCACCCGGACAGGGGGTGATTCACCCCTCCACTTT. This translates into CASSTRTGGDSPLHF.

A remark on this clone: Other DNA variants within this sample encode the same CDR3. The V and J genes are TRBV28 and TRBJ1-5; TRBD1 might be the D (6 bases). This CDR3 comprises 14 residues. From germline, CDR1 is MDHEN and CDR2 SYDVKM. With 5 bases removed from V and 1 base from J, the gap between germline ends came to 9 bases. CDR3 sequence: CASSPGGSNQPQHF. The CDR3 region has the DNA TGTGCCAGCAGTCCTGGGGGCAGCAATCAGCCCCAGCATTTT. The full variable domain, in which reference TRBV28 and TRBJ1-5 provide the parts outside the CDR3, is DVKVTQSSRYLVKRTGEKVFLECVQDMDHENMFWYRQDPGLGLRLIYFSYDVKMKEKGDIPEGYSVSREKKERFSLILESASTNQTSMYLCASSPGGSNQPQHFGDGTRLSIL.

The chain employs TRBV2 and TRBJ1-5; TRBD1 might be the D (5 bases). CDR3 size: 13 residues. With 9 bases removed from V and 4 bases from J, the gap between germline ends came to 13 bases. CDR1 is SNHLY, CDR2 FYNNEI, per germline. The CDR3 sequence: CARGVERNQPQHF. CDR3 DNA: TGTGCCAGGGGGGTCGAGAGAAATCAGCCCCAGCATTTT.

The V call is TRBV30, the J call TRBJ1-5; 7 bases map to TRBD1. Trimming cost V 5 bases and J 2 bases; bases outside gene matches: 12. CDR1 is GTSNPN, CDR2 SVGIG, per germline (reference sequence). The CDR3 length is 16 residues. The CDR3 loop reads CAWSYTGQGGNQPQHF. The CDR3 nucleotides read TGTGCCTGGTCGTATACTGGGCAGGGGGGCAATCAGCCCCAGCATTTT.

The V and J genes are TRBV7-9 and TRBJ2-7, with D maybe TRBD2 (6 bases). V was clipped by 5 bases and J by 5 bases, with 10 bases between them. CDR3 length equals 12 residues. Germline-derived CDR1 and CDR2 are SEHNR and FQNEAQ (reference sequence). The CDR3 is CASSAGPNEQYF. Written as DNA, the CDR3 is TGTGCCAGCAGCGCGGGACCGAACGAGCAGTACTTC.

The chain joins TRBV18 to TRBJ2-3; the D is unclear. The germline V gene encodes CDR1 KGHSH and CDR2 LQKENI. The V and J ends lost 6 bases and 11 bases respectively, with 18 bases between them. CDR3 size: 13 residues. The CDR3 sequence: CASSQPQDLGQYF. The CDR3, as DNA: TGTGCCAGCTCTCAGCCCCAGGATCTCGGGCAGTATTTT. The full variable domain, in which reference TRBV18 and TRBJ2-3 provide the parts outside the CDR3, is NAGVMQNPRHLVRRRGQEARLRCSPMKGHSHVYWYRQLPEEGLKFMVYLQKENIIDESGMPKERFSAEFPKEGPSILRIQQVVRGDSAAYFCASSQPQDLGQYFGPGTRLTVL.

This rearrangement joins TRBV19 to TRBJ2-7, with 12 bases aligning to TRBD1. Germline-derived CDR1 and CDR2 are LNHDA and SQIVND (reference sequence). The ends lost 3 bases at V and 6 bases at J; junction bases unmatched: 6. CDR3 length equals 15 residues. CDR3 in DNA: TGTGCCAGTAGTATCATCGGGACAGGGGGCTCCGAGCAGTACTTC. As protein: CASSIIGTGGSEQYF.

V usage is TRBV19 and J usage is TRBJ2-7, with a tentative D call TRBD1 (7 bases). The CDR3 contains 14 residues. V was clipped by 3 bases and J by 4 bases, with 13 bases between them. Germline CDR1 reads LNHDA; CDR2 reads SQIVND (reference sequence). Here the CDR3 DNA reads TGTGCCAGTAGTATTGGCTCAGGGGGGTACGAGCAGTACTTC. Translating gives CASSIGSGGYEQYF.

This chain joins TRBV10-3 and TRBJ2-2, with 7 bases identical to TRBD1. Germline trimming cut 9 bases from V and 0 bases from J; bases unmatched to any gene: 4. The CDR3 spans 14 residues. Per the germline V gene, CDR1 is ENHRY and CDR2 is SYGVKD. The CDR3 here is CAIPGQSNTGELFF. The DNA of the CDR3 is TGTGCCATTCCGGGACAGTCGAACACCGGGGAGCTGTTTTTT.

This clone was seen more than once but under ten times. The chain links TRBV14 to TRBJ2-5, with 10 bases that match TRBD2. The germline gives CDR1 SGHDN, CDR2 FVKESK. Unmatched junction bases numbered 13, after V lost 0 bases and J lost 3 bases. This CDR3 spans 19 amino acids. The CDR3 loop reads CASSQEYSWTSGKKETQYF. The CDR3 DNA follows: TGTGCCAGCAGCCAAGAATACAGCTGGACTAGCGGAAAAAAAGAGACCCAGTACTTC.

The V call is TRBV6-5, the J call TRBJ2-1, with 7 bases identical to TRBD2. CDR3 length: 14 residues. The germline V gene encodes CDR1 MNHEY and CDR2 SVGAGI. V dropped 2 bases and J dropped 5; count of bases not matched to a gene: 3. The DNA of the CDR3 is TGTGCCAGCAGTTACCAGGGACTAAACAATGAGCAGTTCTTC. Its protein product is CASSYQGLNNEQFF.

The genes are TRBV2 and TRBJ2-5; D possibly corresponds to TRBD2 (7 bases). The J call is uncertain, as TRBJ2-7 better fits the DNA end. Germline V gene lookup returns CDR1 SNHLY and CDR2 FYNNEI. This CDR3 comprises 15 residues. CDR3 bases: TGTGCCAGCAGTGATGGGGGGGCCCTCTGGTACGAGCAGTACTTC. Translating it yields CASSDGGALWYEQYF.

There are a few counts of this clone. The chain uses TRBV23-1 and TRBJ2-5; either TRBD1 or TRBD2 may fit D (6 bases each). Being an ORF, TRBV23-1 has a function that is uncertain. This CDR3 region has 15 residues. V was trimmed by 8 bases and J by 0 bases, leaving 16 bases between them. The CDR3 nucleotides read TGCGCCAGCTTTAGGGGGGCCCGGCACCAAGAGACCCAGTACTTC. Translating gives CASFRGARHQETQYF.

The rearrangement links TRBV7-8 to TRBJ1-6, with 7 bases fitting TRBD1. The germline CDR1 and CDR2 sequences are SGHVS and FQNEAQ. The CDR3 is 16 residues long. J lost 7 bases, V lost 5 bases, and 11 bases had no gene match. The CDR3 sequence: CASSRQGGVGNSPLHF. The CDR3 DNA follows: TGTGCCAGCAGCCGGCAGGGGGGGGTAGGGAATTCACCCCTCCACTTT.

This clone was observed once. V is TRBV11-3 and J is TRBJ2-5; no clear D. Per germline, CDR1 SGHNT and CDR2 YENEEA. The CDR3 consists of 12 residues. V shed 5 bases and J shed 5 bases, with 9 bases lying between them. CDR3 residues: CASSPLGETQYF. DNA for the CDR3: TGTGCCAGCAGCCCCCTAGGCGAGACCCAGTACTTC.

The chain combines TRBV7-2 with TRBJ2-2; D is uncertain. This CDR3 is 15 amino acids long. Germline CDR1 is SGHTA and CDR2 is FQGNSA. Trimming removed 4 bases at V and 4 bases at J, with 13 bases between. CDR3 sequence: CASSSRVLGTGELFF. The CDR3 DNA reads TGTGCCAGCAGCTCTAGGGTTTTGGGCACCGGGGAGCTGTTTTTT.

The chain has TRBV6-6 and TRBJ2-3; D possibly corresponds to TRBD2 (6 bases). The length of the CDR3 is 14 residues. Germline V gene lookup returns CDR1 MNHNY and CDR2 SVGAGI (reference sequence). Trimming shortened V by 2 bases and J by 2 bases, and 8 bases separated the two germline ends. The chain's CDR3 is CASSYGGDTDTQYF. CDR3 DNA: TGTGCCAGCAGTTACGGCGGGGACACAGATACGCAGTATTTT.